The rows below give T cell receptor beta chains drawn from one sample of a study of CD8 T cells in ankylosing spondylitis. MiXCR, applied by TCRdb to the 5' RACE reads, yields one record per CDR3 protein. The sample records about 160,000 distinct CDR3 sequences, about 16% being singletons. The sequenced sample consisted of blood, either unsorted or a sorted T cell fraction (not recorded which). The receptor source for this set is a male donor with ankylosing spondylitis or in good health (not recorded which). Both conserved end residues are part of each CDR3. Fields, in order: CDR3 protein, J gene, V gene.

CASSPWTSGRRSTDTQYF	TRBJ2-3	TRBV18
CATGSGSTDTQYF	TRBJ2-3	TRBV10-2
CSAGRSDSTEAFF	TRBJ1-1	TRBV29-1
CASSQDTGANVLTF	TRBJ2-6	TRBV3-1
CATSRSSGTDTQYF	TRBJ2-3	TRBV24-1
CASSRTRYEQYF	TRBJ2-7	TRBV5-8
CASKTAGNTEAFF	TRBJ1-1	TRBV2
CASSLGPLGTGELFF	TRBJ2-2	TRBV12-3/TRBV12-4
CASSLAGTDYFEAFF	TRBJ1-1	TRBV12-3/TRBV12-4
CSAGGTGVEKLFF	TRBJ1-4	TRBV20-1
CSAREGRAAQETQYF	TRBJ2-5	TRBV20-1
CSARPGLISYNEQFF	TRBJ2-1	TRBV20-1
CATSDANNQPQHF	TRBJ1-5	TRBV24-1
CSVTPGTSGTTEQFF	TRBJ2-1	TRBV29-1
CSASGRPITDTQYF	TRBJ2-3	TRBV20-1
CASSPGGFDNEQYF	TRBJ2-7	TRBV5-1
CASSFSGTSGSVGELFF	TRBJ2-2	TRBV12-3/TRBV12-4
CSVVTATNEKLFF	TRBJ1-4	TRBV29-1
CASSPEEETQYF	TRBJ2-5	TRBV14
CASRLGRAARNEQFF	TRBJ2-1	TRBV12-3/TRBV12-4
CSARDPRGDTEAFF	TRBJ1-1	TRBV20-1
CASSSGQSGNGEKLFF	TRBJ1-4	TRBV5-1
CASSRNRDNTEAFF	TRBJ1-1	TRBV5-1
CASSSSTGGWATNEKLFF	TRBJ1-4	TRBV7-8
CASSNRVDKNIQYF	TRBJ2-4	TRBV4-1
CSAAEGLAGESSYEQYF	TRBJ2-7	TRBV20-1
CASSEYHSGNTEAFF	TRBJ1-1	TRBV6-1
CSASSGRGEETQYF	TRBJ2-5	TRBV20-1
CASSPSPMSSYEQYF	TRBJ2-7	TRBV11-2
CASSNYDLAGGELFF	TRBJ2-2	TRBV5-4
CASSPGGLQFF	TRBJ2-1	TRBV7-2
CASSQIDEQFF	TRBJ2-1	TRBV3-1
CASSPTSGSYNEQFF	TRBJ2-1	TRBV6-5
CASSFHGSGELFF	TRBJ2-2	TRBV7-9
CASSIFTGYEQYF	TRBJ2-7	TRBV19
CSVEEGYEQYF	TRBJ2-7	TRBV29-1
CASSRASESQPQHF	TRBJ1-5	TRBV9
CSARVSDGTGGYTF	TRBJ1-2	TRBV20-1
CAISETRATYEQYF	TRBJ2-7	TRBV10-3
CASSERIHSNEQFF	TRBJ2-1	TRBV7-2
CSARDSGQTYEQYF	TRBJ2-7	TRBV20-1
CSASHRGGSYNEQFF	TRBJ2-1	TRBV20-1
CASKIGQNTEAFF	TRBJ1-1	TRBV12-3/TRBV12-4
CSANRLVRSTDTQYF	TRBJ2-3	TRBV20-1
CSAPGAGEVGFF	TRBJ2-1	TRBV20-1
CSARAETNYGYTF	TRBJ1-2	TRBV20-1
CASSLRQGGGATNEKLFF	TRBJ1-4	TRBV5-6